What follows is one T cell receptor (beta chain) and its context. Its target is not known. The data originate from a study of OX40 agonist ivuxolimab in advanced cancers. At the level of the study: The patients' treatment was ivuxolimab, an agonistic anti-OX40 (CD134) antibody. Aged about 20 to 80 with a mean of around 60 years, they were less than 90% male.

General study results and limits: Doses of 0.1 to 3.0 mg/kg were accompanied by clonal expansion of CD4+ and CD8+ blood T cells by week 6. On average, a greater number of expanded clones characterised CD8+ T cells relative to CD4+.

The table came from immunoSEQ multiplex PCR; TCRdb's copy has only in-frame clones and leaves some out. In the table there are over 55,000 clones, about 92% of which are singletons. Trimming removed 3 bases from V and 2 bases from J, with 10 bases in between. CDR3 length: 14 amino acids. CDR1 WNHNN and CDR2 SYGVQD come from the germline V gene (reference sequence). This rearrangement joins TRBV10-1 to TRBJ1-1; D unresolved. The sequence was collected from an adult with an advanced solid tumor such as melanoma, head and neck, liver or kidney cancer. The source was CD4+ or CD8+ T cells sorted from blood, collected in a trial of the OX40 agonist ivuxolimab. The CDR3 DNA sequence: TGCGCCAGCAGTGAAGTCAGGAGCAACACTGAAGCTTTCTTT. This sequence encodes CASSEVRSNTEAFF.